The 27 T cell receptor beta chains given below trace back to one sample, sequenced in a study of blood T cell repertoires in COVID-19. Measured with immunoSEQ multiplex PCR; TCRdb has only the in-frame clones, and not every one. The sample consists of 150,000 to 200,000 clones, about 86% of them appearing once. Material for sequencing was peripheral blood. The receptors come from a woman aged 55-69 years with COVID-19, enrolled during active disease.

The chain combines TRBV27 with TRBJ1-1; the match to TRBD1 covers 7 bases. Germline CDR1 and CDR2: MNHEY and SMNVEV (reference sequence). V was pared by 5 bases and J by 7 bases, with 7 bases of the junction left unmatched. The CDR3 runs 13 residues. The CDR3 DNA reads as TGTGCCAGCAGTATCAAAGGGGGCGATGAAGCTTTCTTT. Encoded protein: CASSIKGGDEAFF.

The gene calls are TRBV28 and TRBJ2-5; no firm D call. Trimming left V 5 bases short and J 1 base short, with 2 bases between. This CDR3 has 11 residues. Germline CDR1 reads MDHEN; CDR2 reads SYDVKM. CDR3 sequence: CASSLQETQYF. In DNA form, the CDR3 reads TGTGCCAGCAGTCTCCAAGAGACCCAGTACTTC.

This chain connects TRBV5-1 to TRBJ1-1, with D possibly TRBD1 on 5 matching bases. The CDR3 is made up of 15 amino acids. CDR1 SGHRS and CDR2 YFSETQ come from the germline V gene. V lost 0 bases, J lost 5 bases, and 14 bases lay in between. CDR3 coding DNA: TGCGCCAGCAGCTTGGGGGGCAGCTTGGGGACTGAAGCTTTCTTT. Amino acid sequence: CASSLGGSLGTEAFF.

This clone was detected only a few times. The CDR3 region has the DNA TGTGCCAGCAGTAACTATCGCTACGAGCAGTACTTC. The encoded protein is CASSNYRYEQYF. V is TRBV27 and J is TRBJ2-7; D not certain. This CDR3 region has 12 residues. Germline values: CDR1 MNHEY, CDR2 SMNVEV (reference sequence). The germline V and J ends were trimmed by 5 bases and 3 bases, with 8 bases remaining between them.

The chain joins TRBV9 to TRBJ1-2, with 7 positions matching TRBD1. The V gene's germline CDR1 is SGDLS and CDR2 YYNGEE. With 4 bases clipped from V and 2 bases from J, the junction kept 8 bases outside the gene matches. The CDR3 is 15 residues long. CDR3 residues: CASSPGQANNYGYTF. CDR3 in DNA: TGTGCCAGCAGCCCCGGACAGGCGAACAACTATGGCTACACCTTC. Filled out from reference TRBV9 and TRBJ1-2, the complete variable domain reads DSGVTQTPKHLITATGQRVTLRCSPRSGDLSVYWYQQSLDQGLQFLIQYYNGEERAKGNILERFSAQQFPDLHSELNLSSLELGDSALYFCASSPGQANNYGYTFGSGTRLTVV.

V is TRBV2 and J is TRBJ1-6; the D is unclear. CDR1 is SNHLY, CDR2 FYNNEI, per germline. The ends were cut back, 7 bases at V and 3 bases at J, with 7 bases in the middle. The CDR3 runs to 13 residues. CDR3: CASKTVYNSPLHF. The CDR3 DNA sequence: TGTGCCAGCAAAACAGTCTATAATTCACCCCTCCACTTT.

V and J are TRBV10-1 and TRBJ2-1; 10 bases align to TRBD2. CDR1 and CDR2 (germline): WNHNN, SYGVQD (reference sequence). CDR3 length: 16 amino acids. V was pared by 4 bases and J by 0 bases, with 3 bases of the junction left unmatched. CDR3 sequence reads: CASSGSSGSSYNEQFF. For the CDR3, the DNA is TGCGCCAGCAGTGGTTCTAGCGGGAGCTCCTACAATGAGCAGTTCTTC.

This chain connects TRBV6-6 to TRBJ2-4; TRBD2 is a possible D gene (5 bases). The CDR3 has 16 residues. CDR1 is MNHNY and CDR2 is SVGAGI in the germline V gene (reference sequence). Trimming removed 2 bases from V and 0 bases from J, with 11 bases in between. CDR3 bases: TGTGCCAGCAGTTACGCCCGGGAACTAGCCAAAAACATTCAGTACTTC. Its translation: CASSYARELAKNIQYF.

This rearrangement joins TRBV12-5 to TRBJ2-1; D possibly corresponds to TRBD2 (5 bases). The V and J ends lost 0 bases and 8 bases respectively, with 20 bases between them. The CDR3 consists of 17 residues. In germline, CDR1 is LGHNT, CDR2 FRNRAP. CDR3 loop: CASGLVLSGRDRDEQFF. The CDR3 region has the DNA TGTGCTAGTGGTTTGGTACTTTCGGGAAGGGATAGGGATGAGCAGTTCTTC.

The rearrangement joins TRBV20-1 to TRBJ2-2; D perhaps matches TRBD1 (5 bases). Germline V gene data show CDR1 as DFQATT and CDR2 as SNEGSKA (reference sequence). The V end was cut by 6 bases, the J end by 7 bases, with 9 bases between. The CDR3 loop spans 11 amino acids. The CDR3 here is CSARRGGELFF. Written as DNA, the CDR3 is TGCAGTGCCAGAAGGGGCGGGGAGCTGTTTTTT.

V is TRBV11-2 and J is TRBJ2-7; D perhaps matches TRBD2 (6 bases). V gave up 5 bases and J gave up 4 bases, with 12 bases separating them. This CDR3 has 13 residues. Germline V gene sequence: CDR1 SGHAT, CDR2 FQNNGV. The CDR3 region has the DNA TGTGCCAGCAGCGCGGGACGAGAATACGAGCAGTACTTC. It translates to CASSAGREYEQYF.

This chain connects TRBV25-1 to TRBJ2-3; 7 bases align to TRBD1. There are 13 residues in the CDR3. V gave up 4 bases and J gave up 4 bases; unmatched junction bases: 2. CDR1 and CDR2 from the germline V gene are MGHDK and SYGVNS. CDR3 sequence (DNA): TGTGCCAGCAGTGGTCAGGGGGCAGATACGCAGTATTTT. Translation: CASSGQGADTQYF.

The CDR3 sequence is CASSTDRDYYEQYF. CDR3 bases: TGTGCCAGCAGCACCGACAGGGATTACTACGAGCAGTACTTC. The V call is TRBV7-9, the J call TRBJ2-7; TRBD1 agrees at 7 bases. This CDR3 has 14 amino acids. The V gene end was trimmed by 5 bases and the J gene end by 3 bases; junction bases not matched to a gene: 7. Germline lookup yields CDR1 SEHNR and CDR2 FQNEAQ (reference sequence). Supplemented by reference TRBV7-9 and TRBJ2-7, the full variable domain reads DTGVSQNPRHKITKRGQNVTFRCDPISEHNRLYWYRQTLGQGPEFLTYFQNEAQLEKSRLLSDRFSAERPKGSFSTLEIQRTEQGDSAMYLCASSTDRDYYEQYFGPGTRLTVT.

The chain links TRBV6-5 to TRBJ1-2; possible D gene TRBD1, 6 bases. V lost 6 bases and J 4 bases, leaving 15 bases between the germline ends. Germline V lookup: CDR1 MNHEY, CDR2 SVGAGI. The CDR3 consists of 14 residues. The CDR3 DNA follows: TGTGCCAGCAGCGCAGGGGAGTCGGCCTATGGCTACACCTTC. The encoded protein is CASSAGESAYGYTF.

The CDR3 DNA reads as TGCGCCAGCAGCTTCACGACAGGGGCTCGGCATGAAAAACTGTTTTTT. Translation: CASSFTTGARHEKLFF. J is TRBJ1-4 and V is TRBV5-1; TRBD1 agrees at 8 bases. The CDR3 contains 16 residues. The V gene end was trimmed by 2 bases and the J gene end by 6 bases; junction bases not matched to a gene: 9. Germline assignment: CDR1 SGHRS and CDR2 YFSETQ.

The chain uses TRBV5-6 and TRBJ1-2; D gene ambiguous. This CDR3 spans 13 amino acids. Germline V lookup: CDR1 SGHDT, CDR2 YYEEEE. V was clipped by 0 bases and J by 8 bases, with 11 bases between them. CDR3 protein: CASSLGRLEGYTF. The CDR3 nucleotides read TGTGCCAGCAGCTTGGGGAGGCTCGAGGGCTACACCTTC.

The rearrangement links TRBV12-5 to TRBJ2-1, with TRBD1 matching 9 bases. There are 17 residues in the CDR3. CDR1 is LGHNT, CDR2 FRNRAP, per germline. Losses at the gene ends were 3 bases for V and 7 bases for J; bases not matched to a gene: 13. DNA for the CDR3: TGTGCTAGTGGTTTAAGGGGGGCCGGGACAGGGAAAAATGAGCAGTTCTTC. Its translation: CASGLRGAGTGKNEQFF.

The chain combines TRBV5-4 with TRBJ1-4; TRBD1 agrees at 7 bases. Trimming removed 4 bases from V and 0 bases from J; junction bases left unmatched: 3. CDR1 and CDR2 from the germline V gene are SGHNT and YYREEE (reference sequence). This CDR3 region has 15 residues. The CDR3 spells CASSRGQATNEKLFF. The CDR3 bases are TGTGCCAGCAGCCGCGGACAGGCAACTAATGAAAAACTGTTTTTT.

The chain links TRBV5-1 to TRBJ2-7; D might be TRBD2 (5 bases). The CDR3 extends over 15 amino acids. The V gene's germline CDR1 is SGHRS and CDR2 YFSETQ. V shed 0 bases and J shed 3 bases, with 13 bases lying between them. The CDR3 protein is CASSLAGGSYYEQYF. CDR3 nucleotide sequence: TGCGCCAGCAGCTTGGCCGGAGGCAGCTACTACGAGCAGTACTTC.

This chain's CDR3 is CASSLDTGVEKLFF. The CDR3 coding sequence is TGTGCCAGCAGCTTGGACACAGGGGTGGAAAAACTGTTTTTT. The V gene is TRBV5-6, the J gene TRBJ1-4; 7 bases are a match to TRBD1. The trim removed 0 bases at V and 8 bases at J, leaving 4 bases unmatched. CDR3 size: 14 residues. CDR1 and CDR2 (germline): SGHDT, YYEEEE.

The rearrangement links TRBV6-5 to TRBJ2-7; 8 bases align to TRBD1. The ends lost 2 bases at V and 2 bases at J; junction bases unmatched: 2. Germline loops: CDR1 MNHEY, CDR2 SVGAGI. The CDR3 consists of 14 residues. The CDR3 reads CASSYGQGPYEQYF. The CDR3 DNA reads as TGTGCCAGCAGTTACGGACAGGGTCCCTACGAGCAGTACTTC.

V is TRBV6-2 or TRBV6-3 and J is TRBJ2-7; D may be TRBD1 (5 bases). With 5 bases removed from V and 7 bases from J, the gap between germline ends came to 18 bases. The germline V gene encodes CDR1 MNHEY and CDR2 SVGEGT. This CDR3 region has 14 residues. The DNA for the CDR3 is TGTGCCAGCAGTAAATCCCGGACATTTCCTGAGCAGTACTTC. This codes for CASSKSRTFPEQYF.

The chain carries TRBV12-3 or TRBV12-4 and TRBJ1-2, with D tentatively TRBD1 (6 bases). This CDR3 is 13 amino acids long. V was cut by 3 bases and J by 6 bases, with 11 bases left in between. The CDR3 region has the DNA TGTGCCAGCAGTTTCCTCGGACAGAATGGCTACACCTTC. It codes for CASSFLGQNGYTF.

The chain is built from TRBV5-6 and TRBJ1-4; a weak D match, TRBD1 (6 bases). The CDR3 is 16 residues long. Germline V gives CDR1 SGHDT, CDR2 YYEEEE. V shed 4 bases and J shed 2 bases, with 15 bases lying between them. The CDR3 spells CASSRDILGTNEKLFF. CDR3 coding DNA: TGTGCCAGCAGCCGGGACATCCTGGGGACTAATGAAAAACTGTTTTTT. The whole variable domain, filled in from reference TRBV5-6 and TRBJ1-4, reads DAGVTQSPTHLIKTRGQQVTLRCSPKSGHDTVSWYQQALGQGPQFIFQYYEEEERQRGNFPDRFSGHQFPNYSSELNVNALLLGDSALYLCASSRDILGTNEKLFFGSGTQLSVL.

This clone came up a few times. The chain links TRBV29-1 to TRBJ2-7; 9 bases align to TRBD2. Trimming removed 0 bases from V and 4 bases from J; junction bases left unmatched: 4. Per germline, CDR1 SQVTM and CDR2 ANQGSEA. CDR3 length equals 14 residues. The CDR3 coding sequence is TGCAGCGTTGAAGATGCGCGGGGGGGATACGAGCAGTACTTC. It specifies CSVEDARGGYEQYF.

This sequence joins TRBV7-9 and TRBJ2-7; D possibly corresponds to TRBD2 (5 bases). The CDR3 extends over 12 amino acids. Germline V CDR1 and CDR2: SEHNR, FQNEAQ (reference sequence). The ends were cut back, 5 bases at V and 6 bases at J, with 11 bases in the middle. CDR3 in DNA: TGTGCCAGCAGCCTCTCCGCGGGCGAGCAGTACTTC. It translates to CASSLSAGEQYF.

The chain couples TRBV19 to TRBJ2-3; a weak D match, TRBD2 (6 bases). CDR1 and CDR2 from the germline V gene are LNHDA and SQIVND (reference sequence). This CDR3 is 14 amino acids long. Trimming removed 5 bases from V and 2 bases from J, with 11 bases in between. Here the CDR3 DNA reads TGTGCCAGTAGTTTTTGGGACTCCACAGATACGCAGTATTTT. Its protein product is CASSFWDSTDTQYF.